One and the same sample provided the 2 T cell receptor beta chains below, sequenced in a study of OX40 agonist ivuxolimab in advanced cancers. The library was built by means of the immunoSEQ multiplex PCR assay. TCRdb provides this immuneACCESS table in a form limited to in-frame rearrangements. Some clones are lacking; in checked studies, under half of them reflect an unresolved V gene, and why the rest are absent is not known. For this sample there are tens of thousands of clones; about 80% appear just once. 21% of the sample belongs to the ten largest clones. The material was CD4+ or CD8+ T cells sorted from blood, obtained in a trial of the OX40 agonist ivuxolimab. These receptor sequences come from an adult with an advanced solid tumor such as melanoma, head and neck, liver or kidney cancer.

The chain is built from TRBV14 and TRBJ2-7, with no clear D. Trimming took off 0 bases at V and 3 bases at J, with 6 bases between the two ends. The germline V gene has CDR1 SGHDN and CDR2 FVKESK. This CDR3 is 13 amino acids long. In DNA form, the CDR3 reads TGTGCCAGCAGCCAAGAACAGCACTACGAGCAGTACTTC. Its protein product is CASSQEQHYEQYF.

The chain recombines TRBV18 with TRBJ2-3, with D perhaps TRBD1 (6 bases). Trimming removed 9 bases at V and 4 bases at J, with 14 bases between. The germline V gene has CDR1 KGHSH and CDR2 LQKENI. This CDR3 contains 13 residues. The DNA for the CDR3 is TGTGCCAGTCGTACAGGGCTTCCAGATACGCAGTATTTT. The encoded protein is CASRTGLPDTQYF.